What follows are 16 T cell receptor beta chains derived from one specimen sequenced in a study of shared clonotypes between healthy human individuals. The data were produced by immunoSEQ multiplex PCR, yet TCRdb's version contains in-frame clones alone and is incomplete. The sample lists around 510,000 clones, 70% to 80% seen once, with approximately 12% in the top ten. The source material was PBMCs. All receptors derive from a woman in her forties in good health. Some clones in this sample may be carry-over from other donors' samples.

This clone came up a few times. The chain uses TRBV28 and TRBJ2-7; 7 bases are a match to TRBD2. CDR1 is MDHEN, CDR2 SYDVKM, per germline. V was clipped by 3 bases and J by 7 bases; unmatched bases: 15. The CDR3 runs 16 residues. The CDR3 region has the DNA TGTGCCAGCAGTTTCTCCCCGGGCGGGAGTGTTTGGGAGCAGTACTTC. Its translation is CASSFSPGGSVWEQYF.

This clone was counted once. The V and J genes are TRBV19 and TRBJ2-3; 10 bases fit TRBD2. This CDR3 is built from 16 residues. Germline V gives CDR1 LNHDA, CDR2 SQIVND (reference sequence). J gave up 0 bases and V 3 bases, and 3 bases lay outside the gene matches. The CDR3 sequence is CASSILTSGSTDTQYF. The DNA of the CDR3 is TGTGCCAGTAGTATTCTGACTAGCGGGAGCACAGATACGCAGTATTTT.

The chain is built from TRBV30 and TRBJ1-2; 8 bases are a match to TRBD1. This CDR3 has 14 residues. Germline V gene data show CDR1 as GTSNPN and CDR2 as SVGIG (reference sequence). Trimming at V came to 1 base and at J to 4 bases, leaving 5 bases not matched to a gene. CDR3: CAWSGTGRVYGYTF. CDR3 in DNA: TGTGCCTGGAGTGGGACAGGGAGGGTCTATGGCTACACCTTC.

The genes are TRBV5-1 and TRBJ2-5; 10 positions match TRBD2. The trim removed 0 bases at V and 7 bases at J, leaving 6 bases unmatched. The CDR3 sequence is 15 residues long. CDR1 and CDR2 (germline): SGHRS, YFSETQ. The CDR3 sequence: CASSLGLAGEGTQYF. The CDR3 nucleotides are TGCGCCAGCAGCTTGGGCCTAGCGGGGGAAGGGACCCAGTACTTC.

The CDR3 DNA is TGTGCCAGCAGCCAAGGCCCCCGAGAAAGGGAGTACTTC. This gives the protein CASSQGPREREYF. The V and J genes are TRBV11-2 and TRBJ2-5; D unclear. Deletions cut 5 bases from V and 12 bases from J, with 19 bases between. Germline V CDR1 and CDR2: SGHAT, FQNNGV. This CDR3 comprises 13 residues.

The gene calls are TRBV6-1 and TRBJ2-3; D may be TRBD1 (6 bases). The CDR3 totals 14 residues. Trimming pared 6 bases from V and 0 bases from J, leaving 10 bases between. Germline assignment: CDR1 MNHNS and CDR2 SASEGT. The DNA for the CDR3 is TGTGCCAGCAGATGGACAGCTAGCACAGATACGCAGTATTTT. It codes for CASRWTASTDTQYF.

A few counts support this clone. A read error is possible here, since a much larger clone lies one base away. The chain carries TRBV5-1 and TRBJ2-3; D possibly corresponds to TRBD1 (5 bases). The CDR3 spans 13 residues. CDR1 SGHRS and CDR2 YFSETQ come from the germline V gene. V was shortened by 1 base and J by 6 bases, with 9 bases between the two germline ends. The CDR3 DNA reads as TGCGCCAGCAGCTTGTGGGGCAGGGATACGCAGTATTTT. Translating it yields CASSLWGRDTQYF.

The chain employs TRBV7-2 and TRBJ2-3, with TRBD1 matching over 7 bases. CDR3 size: 17 residues. The J segment lost 2 bases and the V segment lost 0 bases, leaving 8 bases of the junction unmatched. Germline-derived CDR1 and CDR2 are SGHTA and FQGNSA. For the CDR3, the DNA is TGTGCCAGCAGCTTAGCGCTGGGGACAGCACCCACAGATACGCAGTATTTT. The encoded protein is CASSLALGTAPTDTQYF.

The chain has TRBV10-1 and TRBJ2-1, with 8 nucleotides matching TRBD2. The CDR3 consists of 15 residues. Germline lookup yields CDR1 WNHNN and CDR2 SYGVQD (reference sequence). Unmatched junction bases numbered 8, after V lost 3 bases and J lost 7 bases. The CDR3 DNA follows: TGCGCCAGCAGTGATACTAGCGGTATCCCAAATGAGCAGTTCTTC. Its protein product is CASSDTSGIPNEQFF.

The chain combines TRBV28 with TRBJ2-1; D remains unclear. The CDR3 runs to 18 residues. CDR1 and CDR2 from the germline V gene are MDHEN and SYDVKM. V gave up 4 bases and J gave up 0 bases, with 19 bases separating them. Here the CDR3 DNA reads TGTGCCAGCAGTTCAATGTCTTTCTCGCGGACCTCCTACAATGAGCAGTTCTTC. Residues: CASSSMSFSRTSYNEQFF.

The CDR3 loop reads CASSPPLTGVSYGYTF. The CDR3 DNA reads as TGTGCCAGTAGCCCCCCCCTGACAGGGGTCAGCTATGGCTACACCTTC. V and J are TRBV19 and TRBJ1-2, with 8 nucleotides matching TRBD1. The CDR3 extends over 16 amino acids. The V segment lost 6 bases and the J segment 4 bases; nucleotides outside the gene matches: 13. Germline V lookup: CDR1 LNHDA, CDR2 SQIVND (reference sequence).

J is TRBJ2-3 and V is TRBV5-8; 8 positions agree with TRBD2. Germline assignment: CDR1 SGHTS and CDR2 YDEGEE. V gave up 4 bases and J gave up 3 bases; unmatched junction bases: 10. There are 16 residues in the CDR3. The DNA of the CDR3 is TGTGCCAGCAGCGCTTCGACGGGAGGGGGTACAGATACGCAGTATTTT. Its protein product is CASSASTGGGTDTQYF.

The CDR3 here is CASSLERQEQFF. CDR3 sequence (DNA): TGTGCCAGCAGCTTAGAACGGCAGGAGCAGTTCTTC. This rearrangement joins TRBV7-9 to TRBJ2-1; D uncertain. V lost 1 base and J 10 bases, leaving 8 bases between the germline ends. Germline assignment: CDR1 SEHNR and CDR2 FQNEAQ (reference sequence). CDR3 length: 12 amino acids.

The chain has TRBV13 and TRBJ2-7; 13 positions match TRBD2. Trimming at V came to 3 bases and at J to 6 bases, leaving 5 bases not matched to a gene. The CDR3 spans 15 residues. Germline assignment: CDR1 PRHDT and CDR2 FYEKMQ (reference sequence). The CDR3 DNA reads TGTGCCAGCAGCTTTATTACTAGCGGGAGGGGCGAGCAGTACTTC. The encoded protein is CASSFITSGRGEQYF.

This clone occurred a few times. The same CDR3 also results from other DNA sequences found in this sample. This rearrangement joins TRBV7-2 to TRBJ1-2, with TRBD1 identical over 7 bases. V gave up 4 bases and J gave up 6 bases; unmatched junction bases: 8. The CDR3 has 14 amino acids. Germline CDR1 reads SGHTA; CDR2 reads FQGNSA. The CDR3 sequence: CASSWRQGGNGYTF. The CDR3 DNA follows: TGTGCCAGCAGCTGGAGACAGGGTGGGAATGGCTACACCTTC.

The chain has TRBV14 and TRBJ2-1; 8 nucleotides agree with TRBD2. Losses at the gene ends were 1 base for V and 12 bases for J; bases not matched to a gene: 5. The CDR3 runs 13 residues. Germline CDR1 reads SGHDN; CDR2 reads FVKESK. Here the CDR3 DNA reads TGTGCCAGCAGCCAAGCCTTAGCGGGAAGGCAGTTCTTC. Its translation is CASSQALAGRQFF.